This entry lists 3 T cell receptor beta chains sequenced from one sample in a study of T cells after yellow fever vaccination. In TCRdb, the 5' RACE reads were re-called with MiXCR into one record per CDR3 protein. Of 250,000 to 350,000 distinct CDR3 sequences listed, roughly 8.7% were seen once; the top ten hold over 3%. This specimen was CD4+ T cells sorted from PBMCs, taken 5 days after the yellow fever booster vaccination. Receptor source: a man younger than 35 who received the YFV17D yellow fever vaccine.

This chain uses TRBV6-5 with TRBJ2-5, with D tentatively TRBD1 or TRBD2 (5 bases each). Germline V gene data show CDR1 as MNHEY and CDR2 as SVGAGI. The CDR3 extends over 16 amino acids. The V end was cut by 11 bases, the J end by 4 bases, with 26 bases between. Here the CDR3 DNA reads TGTGCCTCGAGAGGGACCGTGTATTTGGGACGAGAGACCCAGTACTTC. Amino acids: CASRGTVYLGRETQYF.

This clonotype was detected ten times or more. CDR3 in amino acids: CASSHNRGGYTF. As DNA, the CDR3 is TGTGCCAGCAGCCATAACAGGGGAGGCTACACCTTC. The genes are TRBV6-5 and TRBJ1-2; 7 nucleotides align to TRBD1. Germline V lookup: CDR1 MNHEY, CDR2 SVGAGI. The CDR3 runs to 12 residues. Trimming cost V 6 bases and J 8 bases; bases outside gene matches: 6.

The rearrangement joins TRBV9 to TRBJ2-3; the D is unclear. The CDR3 spans 12 residues. Germline assignment: CDR1 SGDLS and CDR2 YYNGEE. The V and J ends lost 4 bases and 6 bases respectively, with 9 bases between them. DNA of the CDR3: TGTGCCAGCAGCCACGATAGGGATACGCAGTATTTT. As protein: CASSHDRDTQYF. Variable domain in full (rest from reference TRBV9 and TRBJ2-3): DSGVTQTPKHLITATGQRVTLRCSPRSGDLSVYWYQQSLDQGLQFLIQYYNGEERAKGNILERFSAQQFPDLHSELNLSSLELGDSALYFCASSHDRDTQYFGPGTRLTVL.